These T cell receptor beta chains were read from a single sample in a study of identifying expanded T cells in peripheral blood. The table came from immunoSEQ multiplex PCR; TCRdb's copy has only in-frame clones and leaves some out. The sample holds some 93,000 clones, around nine tenths seen once. Sample: blood. These receptors all stem from a person aged 18 to 70 in good health. The CDR3 runs from the conserved cysteine through the conserved F or W. A D gene is named only where the DNA matches it firmly. For some rows the clone size is stated as once, few or many, or as a class when expanded; others skip it.

D	V	length	size	J	DNA	CDR3
NA	TRBV11-2	14	NA	TRBJ2-3	TGTGCCAGCAGCCCGGGACCCAGCACAGATACGCAGTATTTT	CASSPGPSTDTQYF
NA	TRBV11-2	15	NA	TRBJ1-2	TGTGCCAGCAGCCCCTCTCGGACCGAGAAATATGGCTACACCTTC	CASSPSRTEKYGYTF
NA	TRBV4-3	15	NA	TRBJ2-7	TGCGCCAGCAGCCAAGACGGCACAGATCTCAGCGAGCAGTACTTC	CASSQDGTDLSEQYF
TRBD1	TRBV30	14	once	TRBJ2-5	TGTGCCTGGAGTAAACAGGGGGTCCGAGAGACCCAGTACTTC	CAWSKQGVRETQYF
TRBD2	TRBV28	14	NA	TRBJ2-7	TGTGCCAGCAGTCCCCGGGGGGGGAGCTACGAGCAGTACTTC	CASSPRGGSYEQYF
NA	TRBV29-1	11	once	TRBJ2-3	TGCAGCGTTAGACTCGCAGATACGCAGTATTTT	CSVRLADTQYF
NA	TRBV7-2	12	NA	TRBJ2-7	TGTGCCAGCAGCTTATCCCCGGGGGAGCAGTACTTC	CASSLSPGEQYF
NA	TRBV28	16	NA	TRBJ1-3	TGTGCCAGCACCCCTTCTTTAGCACTCTCTGGAAACACCATATATTTT	CASTPSLALSGNTIYF
NA	TRBV19	18	NA	TRBJ2-6	TGTGCCAGTAGTCCCGGCCCCCGGGACACAACTGGGGCCAACGTCCTGACTTTC	CASSPGPRDTTGANVLTF
TRBD1	TRBV7-9	18	NA	TRBJ1-6	TGTGCCAGCAGCCCCAATCCCGGGACAGGGGGTCATAATTCACCCCTCCACTTT	CASSPNPGTGGHNSPLHF
NA	TRBV29-1	15	once	TRBJ2-1	TGCAGCGTTGAATGGGCGTTCCCCCGGGCCAATGAGCAGTTCTTC	CSVEWAFPRANEQFF
NA	TRBV7-2	15	NA	TRBJ2-5	TGTGCCAGCAGCTTTAGCGCCGGGACGAAGGAGACCCAGTACTTC	CASSFSAGTKETQYF
TRBD2	TRBV2	13	NA	TRBJ2-5	TGTGCCAGCACCCGGGAGGGAGGAGAGACCCAGTACTTC	CASTREGGETQYF
TRBD1	TRBV9	16	NA	TRBJ1-4	TGTGCCAGCAGCCCAGGACAGGGCGCAGGTGGAGAAAAACTGTTTTTT	CASSPGQGAGGEKLFF
NA	TRBV27	15	NA	TRBJ2-1	NA	CASSSSGQGKNEQFF